This T cell receptor beta chain was obtained from a study of T cells in Graves' hyperthyroidism and ophthalmopathy. The CDR3 has 14 residues. Trimming stripped 0 bases from V and 5 bases from J, with 9 bases between. Germline lookup yields CDR1 SGDLS and CDR2 YYNGEE. The CDR3 regions of TCR beta were amplified from RNA transcripts. In the first-round RT-PCR of the TCR CDR3, the HTBI primer set was used. In TCRdb, the multiplex PCR reads were re-called with MiXCR into one record per CDR3 protein. The sample has roughly 180,000 distinct CDR3 sequences; about 9.4% are singletons. This clonotype was recorded at least ten times.

The source of this sequence is a woman under 30 with Graves' hyperthyroidism that later progressed to Graves' ophthalmopathy. The chain is built from TRBV9 and TRBJ2-1; D is undetermined. What was sequenced was blood. The CDR3 DNA is TGTGCCAGCAGCGTAGGGCATACGGACAATGAGCAGTTCTTC. It translates to CASSVGHTDNEQFF.